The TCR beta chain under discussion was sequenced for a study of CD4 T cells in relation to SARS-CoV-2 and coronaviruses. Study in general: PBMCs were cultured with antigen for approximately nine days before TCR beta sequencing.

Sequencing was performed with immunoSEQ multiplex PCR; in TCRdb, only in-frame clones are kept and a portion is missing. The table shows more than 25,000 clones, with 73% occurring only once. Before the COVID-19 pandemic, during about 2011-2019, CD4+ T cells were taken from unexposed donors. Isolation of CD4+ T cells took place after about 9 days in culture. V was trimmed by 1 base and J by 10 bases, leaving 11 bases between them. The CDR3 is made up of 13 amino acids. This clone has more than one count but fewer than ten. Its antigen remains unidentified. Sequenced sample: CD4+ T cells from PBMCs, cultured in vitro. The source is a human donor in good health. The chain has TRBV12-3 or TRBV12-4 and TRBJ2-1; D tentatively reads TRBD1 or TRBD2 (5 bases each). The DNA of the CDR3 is TGTGCCAGCAGTTTAGAATCCTGGGGGGAGCAGTTCTTC. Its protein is CASSLESWGEQFF.